This passage covers 15 T cell receptor beta chains from one sample sequenced in a study of relationships among human T cell subsets. From mRNA, alpha and beta CDR3 regions were amplified using semiquantitative ARM-PCR. Exponential amplification used communal superprimers after tagged nested gene-specific primers in ARM-PCR. Each CDR3 protein is one row after TCRdb ran MiXCR on the multiplex PCR reads. The sample shows approximately 15,000 distinct CDR3 sequences, 60% of them seen only once. Anti-CD25 beads selected CD4+CD25+ regulatory T cells from positively selected CD4+ cells. Sequencing was carried out using Tregs sorted from blood. These receptors all stem from a man aged 35-49 years in good health.

The chain combines TRBV10-3 with TRBJ2-3; 10 bases match TRBD2. CDR3 length equals 14 residues. V dropped 10 bases and J dropped 2; count of bases not matched to a gene: 6. Germline CDR1 ENHRY, CDR2 SYGVKD. CDR3 loop: CANSLAGDTDTQYF. Here the CDR3 DNA reads TGTGCCAACTCCCTAGCGGGGGACACAGATACGCAGTATTTT.

The chain is built from TRBV30 and TRBJ2-7; D unresolved. From germline, CDR1 is GTSNPN and CDR2 SVGIG (reference sequence). CDR3 length: 16 residues. Trimming shortened V by 0 bases and J by 0 bases, and 15 bases separated the two germline ends. The CDR3 sequence is CAWSVLQKSNSYEQYF. CDR3 coding DNA: TGTGCCTGGAGTGTACTGCAGAAGTCCAACTCCTACGAGCAGTACTTC.

V is TRBV12-3 or TRBV12-4 and J is TRBJ2-1; TRBD1 matches 8 bases. J was trimmed by 7 bases and V by 5 bases; bases with no gene match: 4. The CDR3 covers 13 residues. The CDR3 loop reads CASSRQGRNEQFF. CDR3 nucleotide sequence: TGTGCCAGCAGTCGACAGGGGAGAAATGAGCAGTTCTTC.

The chain links TRBV27 to TRBJ2-6, with TRBD1 identical over 8 bases. V shed 6 bases, J shed 0 bases, and the junction held 10 bases outside the gene matches. The CDR3 sequence is 18 residues long. Germline V gene sequence: CDR1 MNHEY, CDR2 SMNVEV (reference sequence). The CDR3 loop reads CASSPYTGGNSGANVLTF. CDR3 DNA sequence: TGTGCCAGCAGCCCCTACACAGGGGGGAACTCTGGGGCCAACGTCCTGACTTTC. Complete variable domain (other parts from reference TRBV27 and TRBJ2-6): EAQVTQNPRYLITVTGKKLTVTCSQNMNHEYMSWYRQDPGLGLRQIYYSMNVEVTDKGDVPEGYKVSRKEKRNFPLILESPSPNQTSLYFCASSPYTGGNSGANVLTFGAGSRLTVL.

This clonotype showed up just a few times. V gene TRBV5-1 combines with J gene TRBJ2-4; possible D gene TRBD2, 6 bases. Trimming took off 0 bases at V and 5 bases at J, with 15 bases between the two ends. There are 16 residues in the CDR3. CDR1 is SGHRS, CDR2 YFSETQ, per germline. In DNA form, the CDR3 reads TGCGCCAGCAGCTTGGGCGCTAGGAGGGGAGAAAACATTCAGTACTTC. As protein: CASSLGARRGENIQYF.

The gene calls are TRBV20-1 and TRBJ2-7, with TRBD2 matching over 11 bases. This CDR3 spans 14 amino acids. The V gene's germline CDR1 is DFQATT and CDR2 SNEGSKA (reference sequence). Unmatched junction bases numbered 6, after V lost 8 bases and J lost 0 bases. CDR3 sequence (DNA): TGCAGTAGTCCGGGACTAGCGGCCTCCTACGAGCAGTACTTC. It encodes CSSPGLAASYEQYF.

The rearrangement uses TRBV12-5 and TRBJ1-5; D gene uncertain. Germline assignment: CDR1 LGHNT and CDR2 FRNRAP. The CDR3 sequence is 13 residues long. V lost 0 bases and J 7 bases, leaving 7 bases between the germline ends. The CDR3 DNA sequence: TGTGCTAGTGGTTTGGTCTGGGGACAGCCCCAGCATTTT. Translating it yields CASGLVWGQPQHF. Combining the CDR3 with reference TRBV12-5 and TRBJ1-5 gives the whole variable domain DARVTQTPRHKVTEMGQEVTMRCQPILGHNTVFWYRQTMMQGLELLAYFRNRAPLDDSGMPKDRFSAEMPDATLATLKIQPSEPRDSAVYFCASGLVWGQPQHFGDGTRLSIL.

The genes are TRBV28 and TRBJ2-7; 11 positions match TRBD1. V shed 4 bases, J shed 7 bases, and the junction held 3 bases outside the gene matches. Per germline, CDR1 MDHEN and CDR2 SYDVKM. This CDR3 is built from 13 residues. CDR3: CASSSDRGPEQYF. Here the CDR3 DNA reads TGTGCCAGCAGTTCGGACAGGGGGCCTGAGCAGTACTTC.

The chain carries TRBV2 and TRBJ1-1; no firm D call. V dropped 6 bases and J dropped 4 bases, with 15 bases sitting between them. Per the germline V gene, CDR1 is SNHLY and CDR2 is FYNNEI. The CDR3 spans 14 residues. For the CDR3, the DNA is TGTGCCAGCAGGCCGGACGGTATGGGCACTGAAGCTTTCTTT. It yields the protein CASRPDGMGTEAFF.

The chain recombines TRBV3-1 with TRBJ2-3; 12 positions match TRBD2. Germline lookup yields CDR1 LGHDT and CDR2 YNNKEL (reference sequence). CDR3 length: 13 amino acids. Trimming cost V 8 bases and J 6 bases; bases outside gene matches: 3. CDR3 nucleotides: TGTGCCAGCCGAACTAGCGGGGGGGATACGCAGTATTTT. Translating gives CASRTSGGDTQYF.

The gene calls are TRBV5-1 and TRBJ2-1; 8 bases agree with TRBD2. Germline V gene sequence: CDR1 SGHRS, CDR2 YFSETQ. The CDR3 has 16 amino acids. Trimming took 0 bases from V and 6 from J; bases not matched to a gene: 8. In DNA form, the CDR3 reads TGCGCCAGCAGCTTGGTTCTGGCGGGAGGTGGCAATGAGCAGTTCTTC. Translation: CASSLVLAGGGNEQFF.

This clonotype came up a few times. This chain joins TRBV19 and TRBJ2-4; the match to TRBD1 covers 9 bases. The ends lost 1 base at V and 5 bases at J; junction bases unmatched: 6. Germline V lookup: CDR1 LNHDA, CDR2 SQIVND (reference sequence). The CDR3 runs to 16 residues. The CDR3 loop reads CASSIVGTGTENIQYF. The CDR3 region has the DNA TGTGCCAGTAGTATAGTAGGGACAGGGACCGAAAACATTCAGTACTTC.

This clonotype appeared a few times. The CDR3 loop reads CASSTTGTDTQYF. CDR3 nucleotides: TGCGCCAGCAGCACAACAGGGACAGATACGCAGTATTTT. V gene TRBV4-1 combines with J gene TRBJ2-3; the D gene is possibly TRBD1 (6 bases). The V and J ends lost 5 bases and 3 bases respectively, with 9 bases between them. CDR3 size: 13 residues. CDR1 is MGHRA and CDR2 is YSYEKL in the germline V gene.

This clonotype has more than one count but fewer than ten. J is TRBJ1-1 and V is TRBV4-1; tentative D call: TRBD1 (6 bases). The V and J ends lost 0 bases and 6 bases respectively, with 20 bases between them. Germline CDR1 and CDR2: MGHRA and YSYEKL. The CDR3 totals 17 residues. CDR3 bases: TGCGCCAGCAGCCAAGATCCTTCGGTAGCAGGGGCCCCTGAAGCTTTCTTT. It yields the protein CASSQDPSVAGAPEAFF.

The chain couples TRBV29-1 to TRBJ2-7; the match to TRBD2 covers 13 bases. This CDR3 comprises 12 residues. Germline lookup yields CDR1 SQVTM and CDR2 ANQGSEA. Losses at the gene ends were 8 bases for V and 6 bases for J; bases not matched to a gene: 4. The DNA for the CDR3 is TGCAGCTTTCGACTAGCGGGAGGCGAGCAGTACTTC. Residues: CSFRLAGGEQYF.